This TCR beta chain was obtained from a study of T cells expressing NK-cell markers. In the study overall: All TCR beta repertoires analysed originated from sorted CD3+CD56+NKG2C+, CD3+CD56+NKG2C- and CD3+CD56-NKG2C+ T cells. Out of eight donors sequenced, seven tested HCMV-seropositive and the remaining one seronegative. Study-level points and caveats: Among several donors, these clonotypes also ranked first in the CD3+CD56-NKG2C+ fraction.

Turning to this clonotype: Its specificity is not known.

In germline, CDR1 is SGHKS, CDR2 YYEKEE (reference sequence). CDR3 length: 11 amino acids. A 5'RACE template switching approach incorporating UMIs was used to make TCR beta cDNA. TCRdb reprocessed the 5' RACE reads and reports one entry per CDR3 protein, with no DNA. Recorded for this sample: more than 90,000 distinct CDR3 sequences. This sequence joins TRBV5-5 and TRBJ1-4. The sequenced sample consisted of blood T cells: a sorted CD56 or NKG2C T cell subset, CD4+ or CD8+ T cells, or bulk PBMC T cells (not recorded which). This clonotype originated in a woman between 18 and 75 years old in good health. The CDR3 sequence is CASQLNEKLFF.